These 5 T cell receptor beta chains originate from one sample sequenced in a study of graft-versus-host responses after intestinal transplantation. Sequencing used immunoSEQ multiplex PCR; TCRdb keeps in-frame clones, though not all of them. The sample includes about 8,000 clones, around 30% of them seen just once. Responders labeled with CFSE (approximately 200,000) were plated with approximately 200,000 irradiated, violet-dye-labeled stimulators. Sequenced here: alloreactive CD8+ T cells from a mixed lymphocyte reaction culture, sampled before intestinal transplant. The subset here: CFSE-low proliferating T cells sorted from roughly six-day pre-transplant mixed lymphocyte reaction (GvH or HvG direction). These receptors all stem from a human patient who received an intestinal transplant.

This CDR3 reads CASSFTPGGRTDTQYF. CDR3 sequence (DNA): TGTGCCAGCAGCTTCACCCCGGGGGGGCGCACAGATACGCAGTATTTT. The rearrangement links TRBV9 to TRBJ2-3; 8 bases are a match to TRBD2. Looked up from germline, CDR1 is SGDLS and CDR2 is YYNGEE. The CDR3 loop spans 16 amino acids. Germline trimming cut 4 bases from V and 1 base from J; bases unmatched to any gene: 8.

The chain uses TRBV5-1 and TRBJ1-6, with D uncertain. This CDR3 is 15 amino acids long. Germline lookup yields CDR1 SGHRS and CDR2 YFSETQ. The germline V and J ends were trimmed by 1 base and 3 bases, with 8 bases remaining between them. The CDR3 loop reads CASSLTTYYNSPLHF. CDR3 DNA: TGCGCCAGCAGCTTGACGACATACTATAATTCACCCCTCCACTTT.

Comment on this clone: As the CDR3 is not closed by the conserved phenylalanine or tryptophan, this likely results from a read error. J is TRBJ1-2 and V is TRBV6-5; possibly TRBD1 for D (5 bases). This CDR3 has 14 amino acids. Germline V gene sequence: CDR1 MNHEY, CDR2 SVGAGI. Trimming shortened V by 2 bases and J by 4 bases, and 11 bases separated the two germline ends. CDR3 amino acids: CASSYGLTAYGYTL. The DNA of the CDR3 is TGTGCCAGCAGTTACGGGTTGACAGCCTATGGCTACACCCTC.

This clone was counted between two and nine times. The V and J genes are TRBV5-4 and TRBJ2-7, with D possibly being TRBD1 (5 bases). The germline gives CDR1 SGHNT, CDR2 YYREEE (reference sequence). Trimming pared 0 bases from V and 2 bases from J, leaving 15 bases between. The CDR3 is made up of 16 amino acids. CDR3 loop: CASSLDPTGYPYEQYF. DNA for the CDR3: TGTGCCAGCAGCTTGGACCCAACAGGATACCCCTACGAGCAGTACTTC.

The chain carries TRBV4-2 and TRBJ2-7, with 9 bases fitting TRBD2. V dropped 1 base and J dropped 3; count of bases not matched to a gene: 7. The CDR3 is 16 residues long. The germline gives CDR1 LGHNA, CDR2 YNFKEQ. CDR3 region: CASSQAALAGYYEQYF. As DNA, the CDR3 is TGTGCCAGCAGCCAAGCTGCCCTAGCGGGATACTACGAGCAGTACTTC.